The present TCR beta chain was sequenced within a study of blood T cell repertoires in COVID-19. At the level of the study: Spain, Italy and the United States supplied samples that represented acute and convalescent COVID-19. PBMCs, B-cell-depleted T cells, or T cells were the source of the cDNA or gDNA that made up the material.

While infection was still active, Seattle patients were enrolled and then followed longitudinally. As handled by the study authors: Amplification from reference gene primers served as the basis for estimated nucleated cell counts. The repertoire was sequenced with immunoSEQ multiplex PCR; TCRdb's copy has only in-frame clones and lacks some. V, J and clone size are taken as reported in that table, and D and trimming were inferred from the DNA itself. The table has under 70,000 clones, approximately 88% seen once; the top ten hold approximately 40%. Material: peripheral blood. This TCR was sampled from a woman aged 60-70 years with COVID-19, enrolled during active disease.

This CDR3 is CAGRIGQAYEQYF. CDR3 bases: TGTGCCGGCCGAATTGGACAGGCCTACGAGCAGTACTTC. The genes are TRBV6-5 and TRBJ2-7, with 7 bases that match TRBD1. V shed 11 bases and J 2 bases; nucleotides not matched to a gene: 9. This CDR3 contains 13 residues. In germline, CDR1 is MNHEY, CDR2 SVGAGI.